These 3 T cell receptor beta chains came from one sample sequenced in a study of graft-versus-host responses after intestinal transplantation. TCRdb keeps only in-frame clones here, not all; method: immunoSEQ multiplex PCR. There are approximately 100,000 clones in the sample; less than 90% occur only once, and around 0.96% lies in the top ten. Their antigen targets remain unknown. This specimen consisted of unstimulated CD4+ T cells sorted from spleen or lymph node cells, obtained before intestinal transplant. These receptors came from a human donor who received an intestinal transplant.

This clone was observed once. The gene calls are TRBV4-1 and TRBJ2-1; no reliable D call. The CDR3 loop spans 15 amino acids. Deletions cut 0 bases from V and 4 bases from J, with 10 bases between. Per germline, CDR1 MGHRA and CDR2 YSYEKL. The CDR3 nucleotides read TGCGCCAGCAGCCAAGATGTTGCCAGGTACAATGAGCAGTTCTTC. Its translation: CASSQDVARYNEQFF.

The chain employs TRBV7-6 and TRBJ2-2, with 7 bases aligning to TRBD2. This CDR3 has 17 residues. V lost 2 bases and J lost 1; bases outside the gene matches: 7. Germline V gene data show CDR1 as SGHVS and CDR2 as FNYEAQ. CDR3 protein: CASSLTRSGMNTGELFF. The CDR3 region has the DNA TGTGCCAGCAGCTTAACCAGAAGCGGGATGAACACCGGGGAGCTGTTTTTT. Variable domain in full (rest from reference TRBV7-6 and TRBJ2-2): GAGVSQSPRYKVTKRGQDVALRCDPISGHVSLYWYRQALGQGPEFLTYFNYEAQQDKSGLPNDRFSAERPEGSISTLTIQRTEQRDSAMYRCASSLTRSGMNTGELFFGEGSRLTVL.

The rearrangement uses TRBV5-1 and TRBJ2-3; 16 bases fit TRBD2. Germline V lookup: CDR1 SGHRS, CDR2 YFSETQ. The CDR3 covers 17 residues. The J segment lost 3 bases and the V segment lost 4 bases, leaving 5 bases of the junction unmatched. CDR3 bases: TGCGCCAGCAGCCCGGGACTAGCGGGAGGGCCGACAGATACGCAGTATTTT. This sequence encodes CASSPGLAGGPTDTQYF.